The 20 T cell receptor beta chains below all came from one sample that was sequenced in a study of cytomegalovirus exposure and HLA in healthy donors. Primers for the PCR totalled 60 Vbeta and 13 Jbeta. The table came from immunoSEQ multiplex PCR; TCRdb's copy has only in-frame clones and leaves some out. The data hold around 130,000 clones, with roughly three quarters observed a single time. Sequenced input: PBMCs. These receptor sequences come from a woman in her 40s in good health and CMV-seronegative.

V gene TRBV7-9 combines with J gene TRBJ2-4; D possibly corresponds to TRBD2 (5 bases). From germline, CDR1 is SEHNR and CDR2 FQNEAQ (reference sequence). Trimming left V 1 base short and J 0 bases short, with 10 bases between. The CDR3 runs to 16 residues. Here the CDR3 reads CASSLDYGLAKNIQYF. CDR3 sequence (DNA): TGTGCCAGCAGCTTAGATTATGGACTAGCCAAAAACATTCAGTACTTC.

This rearrangement joins TRBV5-1 to TRBJ1-3, with D hard to call. The germline CDR1 and CDR2 sequences are SGHRS and YFSETQ. Between the trimmed V and J ends, which lost 1 base and 1 base, there was a span of 3 bases. This CDR3 is 13 amino acids long. The CDR3 loop is CASSLPSGNTIYF. CDR3 DNA: TGCGCCAGCAGCTTGCCGTCTGGAAACACCATATATTTT.

The rearrangement uses TRBV14 and TRBJ2-3; 7 bases agree with TRBD2. The V gene end was trimmed by 4 bases and the J gene end by 14 bases; junction bases not matched to a gene: 15. CDR1 SGHDN and CDR2 FVKESK come from the germline V gene. The CDR3 has 14 residues. The CDR3 sequence: CASSLLVGGTKSYF. The CDR3 nucleotides read TGTGCCAGCAGCCTCTTGGTAGGCGGGACTAAATCGTATTTT.

The rearrangement joins TRBV28 to TRBJ2-7, with TRBD1 matching 7 bases. In germline, CDR1 is MDHEN, CDR2 SYDVKM. The CDR3 length is 17 residues. V trimming: 5 bases; J trimming: 5 bases; junction bases outside the gene matches: 18. The CDR3 DNA is TGTGCCAGCAGTCCTACCTATGACAGGGCTCTCCCCCACGAGCAGTACTTC. Translating it yields CASSPTYDRALPHEQYF. The full variable domain, with the rest looked up from reference TRBV28 and TRBJ2-7, is DVKVTQSSRYLVKRTGEKVFLECVQDMDHENMFWYRQDPGLGLRLIYFSYDVKMKEKGDIPEGYSVSREKKERFSLILESASTNQTSMYLCASSPTYDRALPHEQYFGPGTRLTVT.

This rearrangement joins TRBV5-1 to TRBJ1-1; D is unresolved. Germline assignment: CDR1 SGHRS and CDR2 YFSETQ. Trimming removed 4 bases from V and 2 bases from J, with 12 bases in between. The CDR3 has 14 residues. The DNA for the CDR3 is TGCGCCAGCAGCAACCGGGGTGATAACACTGAAGCTTTCTTT. This translates into CASSNRGDNTEAFF.

This CDR3 reads CASSYIGGVSYEQYF. The CDR3 coding sequence is TGTGCCAGCAGTTACATCGGGGGGGTCTCCTACGAGCAGTACTTC. V usage is TRBV6-6 and J usage is TRBJ2-7, with 8 nucleotides matching TRBD2. This CDR3 is built from 15 residues. With 2 bases clipped from V and 0 bases from J, the junction kept 3 bases outside the gene matches. Germline CDR1 MNHNY, CDR2 SVGAGI (reference sequence).

The chain uses TRBV11-2 and TRBJ2-5, with 7 bases lining up with TRBD1. The germline V gene has CDR1 SGHAT and CDR2 FQNNGV. V dropped 5 bases and J dropped 2; count of bases not matched to a gene: 8. This CDR3 has 15 amino acids. Written as DNA, the CDR3 is TGTGCCAGCAGCCCGGGACAGACCAAACAAGAGACCCAGTACTTC. Encoded protein: CASSPGQTKQETQYF.

The CDR3 sequence: CASSYLQGTDTQYF. For the CDR3, the DNA is TGTGCCAGCAGTTACCTCCAGGGAACAGATACGCAGTATTTT. V usage is TRBV6-5 and J usage is TRBJ2-3, with a weak D call TRBD1 (5 bases). Germline assignment: CDR1 MNHEY and CDR2 SVGAGI. Deletions cut 2 bases from V and 3 bases from J, with 9 bases between. The CDR3 contains 14 residues.

V is TRBV28 and J is TRBJ1-2; D is unclear. V lost 6 bases and J 12 bases, leaving 26 bases between the germline ends. Germline V lookup: CDR1 MDHEN, CDR2 SYDVKM. This CDR3 has 15 residues. The CDR3 region is CASSYGSSAILANTF. The CDR3 bases are TGTGCCAGCAGCTACGGTAGTAGCGCTATATTAGCTAACACCTTC.

The chain uses TRBV27 and TRBJ2-3; D possibly corresponds to TRBD2 (6 bases). V lost 6 bases and J lost 3, with 10 bases in between. Germline CDR1 is MNHEY and CDR2 is SMNVEV (reference sequence). This CDR3 is 13 amino acids long. The CDR3 loop is CASRRRETDTQYF. In DNA, the CDR3 is TGTGCCAGCAGGCGGCGGGAAACAGATACGCAGTATTTT.

This clone was observed a single time. The J gene is TRBJ2-2, the V gene TRBV28, with D possibly being TRBD1 (6 bases). The germline gives CDR1 MDHEN, CDR2 SYDVKM. V was cut by 5 bases and J by 6 bases, with 19 bases left in between. This CDR3 is 16 amino acids long. The CDR3 DNA is TGTGCCAGCAGTACACCATCAGGGGAACAGGCCGGGGAGCTGTTTTTT. Its translation is CASSTPSGEQAGELFF.

The chain has TRBV18 and TRBJ1-1, with a possible D match to TRBD1 (5 bases). This CDR3 spans 14 amino acids. The V gene lost 3 bases and the J gene lost 10 bases, with 18 bases spanning the gap. CDR1 is KGHSH and CDR2 is LQKENI in the germline V gene. CDR3 sequence: CASSPAGNPAGAFF. DNA for the CDR3: TGTGCCAGCTCACCTGCAGGGAATCCTGCCGGAGCTTTCTTT.

Here the CDR3 reads CASSGGANYGYTF. The DNA of the CDR3 is TGTGCCAGCTCTGGAGGGGCTAACTATGGCTACACCTTC. The chain employs TRBV2 and TRBJ1-2, with D perhaps matching TRBD1 (5 bases). The CDR3 totals 13 residues. Germline assignment: CDR1 SNHLY and CDR2 FYNNEI. V was clipped by 8 bases and J by 0 bases, with 10 bases between them.

The chain joins TRBV6-1 to TRBJ1-1; TRBD1 matches at 7 bases. This CDR3 is 13 amino acids long. After removal of 10 bases from V and 3 bases from J, the junction contained 8 bases not matched to a gene. Germline V lookup: CDR1 MNHNS, CDR2 SASEGT. CDR3 loop: CANRQGWDTEAFF. The CDR3 nucleotides read TGTGCCAACCGACAGGGCTGGGACACTGAAGCTTTCTTT.

The chain recombines TRBV5-1 with TRBJ1-3, with D unclear. Per the germline V gene, CDR1 is SGHRS and CDR2 is YFSETQ. This CDR3 spans 12 amino acids. Trimming took 4 bases from V and 0 from J, leaving 2 bases between them. The CDR3 DNA reads as TGCGCCAGCAGCCGCTCTGGAAACACCATATATTTT. Translated, it gives CASSRSGNTIYF.

The gene calls are TRBV9 and TRBJ2-2; 9 bases map to TRBD2. The CDR3 covers 15 residues. Per the germline V gene, CDR1 is SGDLS and CDR2 is YYNGEE. J gave up 7 bases and V 3 bases, and 7 bases lay outside the gene matches. CDR3 loop: CASSASGRILGELFF. DNA of the CDR3: TGTGCCAGCAGCGCCAGCGGGAGGATACTCGGGGAGCTGTTTTTT.

Only one count was recorded for this clone. This chain links TRBV28 with TRBJ2-7; D may be TRBD1 (6 bases). The germline V gene encodes CDR1 MDHEN and CDR2 SYDVKM. This CDR3 has 16 residues. The germline V and J ends were trimmed by 5 bases and 0 bases, with 17 bases remaining between them. The CDR3 nucleotides read TGTGCCAGCAGTCTAACAACAGGGATCCGCTCCTACGAGCAGTACTTC. Translation gives CASSLTTGIRSYEQYF.

This chain connects TRBV6-1 to TRBJ1-5; no reliable D call. The CDR3 loop spans 11 amino acids. CDR1 and CDR2 from the germline V gene are MNHNS and SASEGT. The V gene lost 4 bases and the J gene lost 9 bases, with 7 bases spanning the gap. The CDR3 DNA reads as TGTGCCAGCAGTGGAGGAGTGCCCCAGCATTTT. Translating it yields CASSGGVPQHF.

Comments on this clone: Within the sample, other DNA sequences also encode this same CDR3. The chain combines TRBV13 with TRBJ2-2; D perhaps matches TRBD1 (6 bases). Germline values: CDR1 PRHDT, CDR2 FYEKMQ (reference sequence). V dropped 0 bases and J dropped 5 bases, with 10 bases sitting between them. The CDR3 loop spans 15 amino acids. The CDR3 region has the DNA TGTGCCAGCAGCTTAGGCAGGGGCGGGACCGGGGAGCTGTTTTTT. It is translated as CASSLGRGGTGELFF.

Sample share makes this clone medium-sized. The sample contains more than one DNA sequence encoding this CDR3. The V call is TRBV6-1, the J call TRBJ2-5; 11 bases match TRBD2. Germline assignment: CDR1 MNHNS and CDR2 SASEGT. V was pared by 2 bases and J by 2 bases, with 4 bases of the junction left unmatched. The CDR3 totals 16 residues. CDR3 sequence (DNA): TGTGCCAGCAGTGAACTAGCGGGGGGTCCTCAAGAGACCCAGTACTTC. It specifies CASSELAGGPQETQYF.